Each of the 17 T cell receptor beta chains below was sequenced from the same sample in a study of cytomegalovirus exposure and HLA in healthy donors. The PCR had 60 Vbeta and 13 Jbeta primers. The repertoire was sequenced with immunoSEQ multiplex PCR; TCRdb's copy has only in-frame clones and lacks some. Among roughly 180,000 clones listed, approximately 80% were seen once. Sequencing input: PBMCs. The receptors come from a woman between 18 and 29 years old in good health and CMV-seronegative.

The chain combines TRBV5-1 with TRBJ2-2, with D maybe TRBD1 (6 bases). V dropped 7 bases and J dropped 1 base, with 14 bases sitting between them. Germline V gene lookup returns CDR1 SGHRS and CDR2 YFSETQ. CDR3 length: 15 residues. The CDR3: CASGVGQRNTGELFF. The CDR3 DNA sequence: TGCGCCAGCGGAGTCGGACAGAGGAACACCGGGGAGCTGTTTTTT.

The chain joins TRBV28 to TRBJ2-5; TRBD2 aligns across 11 bases. This CDR3 is 15 amino acids long. CDR1 is MDHEN, CDR2 SYDVKM, per germline. After removal of 6 bases from V and 5 bases from J, the junction contained 8 bases not matched to a gene. In DNA, the CDR3 is TGTGCCAGCAGACTACTAGCGGGAGTTTCGGAGACCCAGTACTTC. It translates to CASRLLAGVSETQYF.

The genes are TRBV29-1 and TRBJ2-1; 8 nucleotides align to TRBD2. Losses at the gene ends were 4 bases for V and 0 bases for J; bases not matched to a gene: 14. The CDR3 loop spans 18 amino acids. The germline V gene encodes CDR1 SQVTM and CDR2 ANQGSEA. CDR3 in amino acids: CSVGHIIGGRISYNEQFF. CDR3 DNA: TGCAGCGTTGGGCACATCATTGGCGGGAGGATCTCCTACAATGAGCAGTTCTTC.

The J gene is TRBJ2-1, the V gene TRBV9, with 10 nucleotides matching TRBD2. CDR1 is SGDLS and CDR2 is YYNGEE in the germline V gene. The CDR3 has 16 residues. With V trimmed by 1 base and J by 0 bases, 1 base remained unmatched. The CDR3 bases are TGTGCCAGCAGCGTACCTAGCGGGAGCTCCTACAATGAGCAGTTCTTC. This codes for CASSVPSGSSYNEQFF.

This clone was seen a single time. The chain has TRBV5-5 and TRBJ1-1; D may be TRBD1 (5 bases). V lost 4 bases to trimming and J lost 7 bases, with 20 bases between them. CDR1 is SGHKS and CDR2 is YYEKEE in the germline V gene (reference sequence). The CDR3 runs to 15 residues. CDR3 loop: CASSLAARAGGEAFF. As DNA, the CDR3 is TGTGCCAGCAGCCTTGCGGCCCGGGCGGGGGGTGAAGCTTTCTTT. Based on the CDR3 plus reference TRBV5-5 and TRBJ1-1, the full variable domain is DAGVTQSPTHLIKTRGQQVTLRCSPISGHKSVSWYQQVLGQGPQFIFQYYEKEERGRGNFPDRFSARQFPNYSSELNVNALLLGDSALYLCASSLAARAGGEAFFGQGTRLTVV.

The chain's CDR3 is CASSLLGQDNTEAFF. DNA for the CDR3: TGTGCCAGCAGTTTACTGGGACAGGACAACACTGAAGCTTTCTTT. The J gene is TRBJ1-1, the V gene TRBV28; 8 nucleotides agree with TRBD1. There are 15 residues in the CDR3. Germline CDR1 reads MDHEN; CDR2 reads SYDVKM. Unmatched junction bases numbered 4, after V lost 2 bases and J lost 2 bases.

The chain couples TRBV28 to TRBJ2-1, with a weak D call TRBD2 (5 bases). Germline lookup yields CDR1 MDHEN and CDR2 SYDVKM. The CDR3 contains 15 residues. With 4 bases removed from V and 2 bases from J, the gap between germline ends came to 12 bases. CDR3 loop: CASSSSRRPYNEQFF. As DNA, the CDR3 is TGTGCCAGCAGTTCATCTCGGAGGCCCTACAATGAGCAGTTCTTC.

This clone has a handful of counts. The chain links TRBV15 to TRBJ1-1; no clear D. The CDR3 is 14 amino acids. Trimming removed 2 bases at V and 4 bases at J, with 11 bases between. Per the germline V gene, CDR1 is LNHNV and CDR2 is YYDKDF (reference sequence). Here the CDR3 DNA reads TGTGCCACCAGCAGAATAACTTCTGCCACTGAAGCTTTCTTT. Its translation: CATSRITSATEAFF.

V and J are TRBV10-2 and TRBJ1-2; 8 bases agree with TRBD1. This CDR3 has 13 residues. The junction had 7 bases not matched to a gene; V was cut back by 5 bases and J by 8 bases. CDR1 and CDR2 from the germline V gene are WSHSY and SAAADI. This CDR3 is CASSLQGAAGYTF. In nucleotides, the CDR3 is TGCGCCAGCAGTCTCCAGGGGGCTGCGGGCTACACCTTC.

The chain joins TRBV6-5 to TRBJ1-2; 7 bases align to TRBD1. CDR1 MNHEY and CDR2 SVGAGI come from the germline V gene. The CDR3 is 15 residues long. After removal of 2 bases from V and 2 bases from J, the junction contained 5 bases not matched to a gene. CDR3 nucleotides: TGTGCCAGCAGTTACAGAGGGGGCGGGAACTATGGCTACACCTTC. Amino acid sequence: CASSYRGGGNYGYTF.

CDR3 loop: CASSVGTGLNTEAFF. The CDR3 bases are TGTGCCAGCAGCGTAGGGACAGGCCTAAACACTGAAGCTTTCTTT. The chain is built from TRBV9 and TRBJ1-1, with 7 nucleotides matching TRBD1. The CDR3 runs 15 residues. V was clipped by 0 bases and J by 2 bases; unmatched bases: 4. CDR1 is SGDLS and CDR2 is YYNGEE in the germline V gene. Based on the CDR3 plus reference TRBV9 and TRBJ1-1, the full variable domain is DSGVTQTPKHLITATGQRVTLRCSPRSGDLSVYWYQQSLDQGLQFLIQYYNGEERAKGNILERFSAQQFPDLHSELNLSSLELGDSALYFCASSVGTGLNTEAFFGQGTRLTVV.

This sequence joins TRBV5-6 and TRBJ2-7, with TRBD1 matching 9 bases. This CDR3 contains 15 residues. With V trimmed by 1 base and J by 4 bases, 6 bases remained unmatched. CDR1 and CDR2 from the germline V gene are SGHDT and YYEEEE. CDR3 nucleotide sequence: TGTGCCAGCAGCTTGCGGGACAGGGATTGGTACGAGCAGTACTTC. Translating gives CASSLRDRDWYEQYF.

This chain links TRBV28 with TRBJ2-7, with 12 bases matching TRBD2. The germline CDR1 and CDR2 sequences are MDHEN and SYDVKM. J was trimmed by 6 bases and V by 6 bases; bases with no gene match: 3. The CDR3 is 13 residues long. The CDR3 DNA reads as TGTGCCAGCAGGACTAGCGGGAGTGGCGAGCAGTACTTC. Translated, it gives CASRTSGSGEQYF.

Comment on this clone: Additional DNA sequences in this sample encode the identical CDR3. The rearrangement links TRBV6-4 to TRBJ2-3; TRBD1 aligns across 9 bases. Unmatched junction bases numbered 5, after V lost 3 bases and J lost 4 bases. CDR1 and CDR2 from the germline V gene are MRHNA and SNTAGT. The CDR3 loop spans 15 amino acids. The CDR3 DNA reads as TGTGCCAGCAGTGATTCAACAGGGGGCCCAGATACGCAGTATTTT. Protein sequence: CASSDSTGGPDTQYF.

The chain couples TRBV27 to TRBJ2-1; D gene ambiguous. Deletions cut 3 bases from V and 0 bases from J, with 3 bases between. There are 13 residues in the CDR3. CDR1 MNHEY and CDR2 SMNVEV come from the germline V gene (reference sequence). The CDR3 region has the DNA TGTGCCAGCAGTTTCAACTCCTACAATGAGCAGTTCTTC. This encodes CASSFNSYNEQFF.

The V and J genes are TRBV20-1 and TRBJ2-7; D gene unclear. Deletions cut 4 bases from V and 1 base from J, with 5 bases between. The germline CDR1 and CDR2 sequences are DFQATT and SNEGSKA (reference sequence). The CDR3 has 11 amino acids. This chain's CDR3 is CSAMASYEQYF. CDR3 nucleotides: TGCAGTGCTATGGCATCCTACGAGCAGTACTTC.

This sequence joins TRBV19 and TRBJ1-1; no clear D. The CDR3 contains 15 residues. The germline gives CDR1 LNHDA, CDR2 SQIVND (reference sequence). V was shortened by 4 bases and J by 2 bases, with 14 bases between the two germline ends. The CDR3 DNA sequence: TGTGCCAGTAGTACGCCCCGAGTACGTAACACTGAAGCTTTCTTT. Its protein is CASSTPRVRNTEAFF.